This T cell receptor (beta chain) was found in a study of preoperative IRX-2 immunotherapy in early breast cancer. Treatment described: preoperative locoregional IRX-2 cytokine immunotherapy. The V gene end was trimmed by 4 bases and the J gene end by 4 bases; junction bases not matched to a gene: 6. Germline assignment: CDR1 SGHRS and CDR2 YFSETQ. CDR3 length equals 16 residues. Clones were read by immunoSEQ multiplex PCR, and TCRdb kept only the in-frame ones, dropping some. The sample lists about 24,000 clones, about 90% occurring once. The chain links TRBV5-1 to TRBJ2-1; TRBD2 matches at 12 bases. This sequence was found in a human donor with breast cancer. Sequenced material: tumor tissue, taken after IRX-2 immunotherapy. The CDR3 region is CASSQVLAGGYNEQFF. In DNA form, the CDR3 reads TGCGCCAGCAGCCAGGTACTAGCGGGGGGATACAATGAGCAGTTCTTC. The variable domain in full, completed from reference TRBV5-1 and TRBJ2-1, reads KAGVTQTPRYLIKTRGQQVTLSCSPISGHRSVSWYQQTPGQGLQFLFEYFSETQRNKGNFPGRFSGRQFSNSRSEMNVSTLELGDSALYLCASSQVLAGGYNEQFFGPGTRLTVL.